These T cell receptor beta chains were read from a single sample in a study of CD8+CD57+ T cells in acquired aplastic anemia. TCRdb re-called the reads with MiXCR, one entry per CDR3 protein. The table includes hundreds of thousands of distinct CDR3 sequences, 60% to 80% detected once. The sequenced material came from sorted CD4+, CD8+, or CD8+CD57+ T cells (not recorded which) from PBMCs. All receptors derive from a human donor in good health, serving as a control. Each CDR3 is given without its conserved first and last residue.

V gene,J gene,CDR3 protein
TRBV7-9,TRBJ1-2,AGSPGRTGVRYDYGYT
TRBV5-5,TRBJ1-2,ASSLEAGGAPNYGYT
TRBV20-1,TRBJ2-3,SATSGGNYEY
TRBV11-2,TRBJ2-2,ASSGGLYPAGGELF
TRBV24-1,TRBJ1-2,ATSDPGGGQDGYT
TRBV4-3,TRBJ2-3,ASSQDAGSTDTQY
TRBV7-8,TRBJ2-1,ASSRDSYVPRGGGPSNEQF
TRBV25-1,TRBJ2-7,ASSSGFYEQY
TRBV12-3/TRBV12-4,NA,ASNLPYQTQY
TRBV5-6,TRBJ2-1,ASGVIRGNEQF
TRBV12-3/TRBV12-4,TRBJ1-5,ASSLRRNNQPQH
TRBV3-1,TRBJ1-3,ASSQALESGNTIY
TRBV30,TRBJ1-6,AWARGDNYNSPLH
TRBV7-3,TRBJ2-3,ASSLGGSGNPI
TRBV10-3,TRBJ2-3,AIGASDTQY
TRBV7-7,TRBJ2-3,ASARDPGGNTQY
TRBV29-1,TRBJ1-2,SVGEGQSYGYT
TRBV6-2/TRBV6-3,TRBJ1-2,AITETDGYT
TRBV7-9,TRBJ2-7,ASSVVRTGPDEQY
TRBV20-1,NA,SALDGGYEQY
TRBV7-2,TRBJ2-3,ASSLTTDTQYFGQY
TRBV7-2,TRBJ2-7,ASSRGGEQYFGPQY
TRBV10-3,TRBJ1-6,AISDGTAHSPLH
TRBV19,TRBJ1-6,ASSTTGGANDSPLH